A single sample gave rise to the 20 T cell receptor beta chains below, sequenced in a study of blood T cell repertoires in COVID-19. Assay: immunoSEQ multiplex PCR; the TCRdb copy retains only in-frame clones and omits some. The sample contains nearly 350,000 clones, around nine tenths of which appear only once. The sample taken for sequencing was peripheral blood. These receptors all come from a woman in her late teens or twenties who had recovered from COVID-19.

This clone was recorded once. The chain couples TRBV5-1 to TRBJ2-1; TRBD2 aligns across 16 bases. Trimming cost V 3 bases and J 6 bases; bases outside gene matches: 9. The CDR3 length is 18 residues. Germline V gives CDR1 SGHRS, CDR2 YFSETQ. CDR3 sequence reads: CASSSPGLAGGSRNEQFF. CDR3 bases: TGCGCCAGCAGCTCGCCGGGACTAGCGGGAGGGTCACGCAATGAGCAGTTCTTC.

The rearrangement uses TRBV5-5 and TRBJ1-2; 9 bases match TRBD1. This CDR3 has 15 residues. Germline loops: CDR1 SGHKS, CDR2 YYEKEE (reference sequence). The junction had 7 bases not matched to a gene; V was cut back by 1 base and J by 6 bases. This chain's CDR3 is CASSLSFGTGNGYTF. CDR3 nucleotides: TGTGCCAGCAGCTTGTCCTTCGGGACAGGGAATGGCTACACCTTC.

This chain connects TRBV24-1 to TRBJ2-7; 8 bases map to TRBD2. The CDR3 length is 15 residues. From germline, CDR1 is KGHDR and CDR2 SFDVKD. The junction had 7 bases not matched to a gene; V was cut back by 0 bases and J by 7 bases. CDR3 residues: CATSDLREGLCEQYV. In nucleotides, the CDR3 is TGTGCCACCAGTGATTTGCGGGAGGGCCTTTGTGAGCAGTACGTC.

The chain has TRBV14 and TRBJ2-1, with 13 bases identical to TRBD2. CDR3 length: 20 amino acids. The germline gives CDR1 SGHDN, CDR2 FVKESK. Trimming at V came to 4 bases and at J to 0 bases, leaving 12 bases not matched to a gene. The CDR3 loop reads CASSRYGTSGVSSSYNEQFF. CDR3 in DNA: TGTGCCAGCAGCCGATACGGGACTAGCGGGGTCTCGAGCTCCTACAATGAGCAGTTCTTC.

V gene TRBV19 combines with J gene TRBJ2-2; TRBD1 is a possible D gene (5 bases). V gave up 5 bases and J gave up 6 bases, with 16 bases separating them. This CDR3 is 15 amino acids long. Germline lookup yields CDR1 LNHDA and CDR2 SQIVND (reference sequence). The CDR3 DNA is TGTGCCAGTAGTGGGGCCATCATATATCCCGGGGAGCTGTTTTTT. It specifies CASSGAIIYPGELFF. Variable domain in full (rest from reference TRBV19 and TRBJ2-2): DGGITQSPKYLFRKEGQNVTLSCEQNLNHDAMYWYRQDPGQGLRLIYYSQIVNDFQKGDIAEGYSVSREKKESFPLTVTSAQKNPTAFYLCASSGAIIYPGELFFGEGSRLTVL.

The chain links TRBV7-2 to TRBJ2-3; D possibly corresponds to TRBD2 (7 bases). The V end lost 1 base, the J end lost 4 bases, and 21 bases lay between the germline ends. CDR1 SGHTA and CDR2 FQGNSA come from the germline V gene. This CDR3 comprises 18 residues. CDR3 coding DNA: TGTGCCAGCAGCTTAGGAGGGGGGCGGGAGAAGGCGGCAGATACGCAGTATTTT. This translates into CASSLGGGREKAADTQYF.

The CDR3 protein is CASSPDRGRLYLETQYF. CDR3 DNA: TGTGCCAGCTCACCAGACAGGGGGCGCCTCTATCTCGAGACCCAGTACTTC. This chain uses TRBV18 with TRBJ2-5; 10 bases are shared with TRBD1. The length of the CDR3 is 17 residues. Germline CDR1 is KGHSH and CDR2 is LQKENI. V was clipped by 2 bases and J by 5 bases; unmatched bases: 11.

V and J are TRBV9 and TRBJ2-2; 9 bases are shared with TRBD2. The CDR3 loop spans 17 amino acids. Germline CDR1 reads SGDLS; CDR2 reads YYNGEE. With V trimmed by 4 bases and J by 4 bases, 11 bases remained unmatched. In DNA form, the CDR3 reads TGTGCCAGCAGCCTAGGGGGAGCGGGAGGTCGCACCGGGGAGCTGTTTTTT. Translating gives CASSLGGAGGRTGELFF.

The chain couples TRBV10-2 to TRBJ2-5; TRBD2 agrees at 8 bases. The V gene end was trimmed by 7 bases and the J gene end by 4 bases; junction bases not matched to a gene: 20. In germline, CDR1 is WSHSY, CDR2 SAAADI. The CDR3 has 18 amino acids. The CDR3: CASTITLSGSPSAETQYF. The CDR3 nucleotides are TGCGCCAGCACCATCACACTAAGCGGGAGCCCCTCCGCAGAGACCCAGTACTTC.

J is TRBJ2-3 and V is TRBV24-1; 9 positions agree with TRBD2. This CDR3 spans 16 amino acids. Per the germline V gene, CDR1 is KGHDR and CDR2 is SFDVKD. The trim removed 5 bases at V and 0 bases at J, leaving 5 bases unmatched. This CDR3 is CATSGSLAGSTDTQYF. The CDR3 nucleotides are TGTGCCACCAGTGGGTCCCTAGCGGGAAGCACAGATACGCAGTATTTT.

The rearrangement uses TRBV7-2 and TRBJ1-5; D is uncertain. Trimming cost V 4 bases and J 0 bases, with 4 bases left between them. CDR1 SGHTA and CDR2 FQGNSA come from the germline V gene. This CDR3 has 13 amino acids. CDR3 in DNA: TGTGCCAGCAGCTCGCGTAGCAATCAGCCCCAGCATTTT. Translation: CASSSRSNQPQHF.

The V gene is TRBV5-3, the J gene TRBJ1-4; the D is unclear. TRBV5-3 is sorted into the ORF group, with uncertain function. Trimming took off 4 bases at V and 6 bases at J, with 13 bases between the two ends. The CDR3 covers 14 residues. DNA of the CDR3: TGTGCCAGAAGCAGTGAAACGAGAGATGAAAAACTGTTTTTT. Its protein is CARSSETRDEKLFF.

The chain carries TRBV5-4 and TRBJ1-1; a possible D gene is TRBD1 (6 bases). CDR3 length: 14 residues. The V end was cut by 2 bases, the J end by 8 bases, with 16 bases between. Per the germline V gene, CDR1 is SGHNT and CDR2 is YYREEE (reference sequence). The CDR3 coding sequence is TGTGCCAGCAGCTTAAGACATTGGACAGAGGAAGCTTTCTTT. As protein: CASSLRHWTEEAFF.

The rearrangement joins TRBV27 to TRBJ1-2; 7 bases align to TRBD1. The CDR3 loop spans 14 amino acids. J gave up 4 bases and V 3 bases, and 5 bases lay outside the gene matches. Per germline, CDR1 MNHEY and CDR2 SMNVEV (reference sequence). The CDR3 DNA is TGTGCCAGCAGTTTGAGTAGGGGGCCCTATGGCTACACCTTC. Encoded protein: CASSLSRGPYGYTF.

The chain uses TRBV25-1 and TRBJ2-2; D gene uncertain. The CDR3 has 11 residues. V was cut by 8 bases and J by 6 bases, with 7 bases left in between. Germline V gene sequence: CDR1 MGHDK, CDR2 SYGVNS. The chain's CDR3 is CASGGAGELFF. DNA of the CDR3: TGTGCCAGCGGCGGAGCCGGGGAGCTGTTTTTT.

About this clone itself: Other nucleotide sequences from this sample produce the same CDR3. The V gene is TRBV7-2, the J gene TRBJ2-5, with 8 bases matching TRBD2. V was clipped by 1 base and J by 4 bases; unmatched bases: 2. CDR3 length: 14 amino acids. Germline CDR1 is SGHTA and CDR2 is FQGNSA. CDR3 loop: CASSLGAGGETQYF. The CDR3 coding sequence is TGTGCCAGCAGCTTAGGGGCGGGGGGAGAGACCCAGTACTTC.

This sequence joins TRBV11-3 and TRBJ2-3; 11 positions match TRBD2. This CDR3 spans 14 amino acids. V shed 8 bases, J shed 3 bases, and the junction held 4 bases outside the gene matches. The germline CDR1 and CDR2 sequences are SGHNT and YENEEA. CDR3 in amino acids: CASETSGKTDTQYF. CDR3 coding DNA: TGTGCCAGCGAGACTAGCGGGAAAACAGATACGCAGTATTTT.

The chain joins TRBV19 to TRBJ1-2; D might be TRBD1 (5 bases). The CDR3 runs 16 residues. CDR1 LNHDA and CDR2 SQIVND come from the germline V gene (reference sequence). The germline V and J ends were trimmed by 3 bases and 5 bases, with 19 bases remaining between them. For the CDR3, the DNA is TGTGCCAGTAGTATCGACGGGTGGGGCCGCTCGTATGGCTACACCTTC. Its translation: CASSIDGWGRSYGYTF.

DNA for the CDR3: TGTGCCTCCGGCGGAGAGGGAGGCACAGATACGCAGTATTTT. Translation: CASGGEGGTDTQYF. The gene calls are TRBV10-3 and TRBJ2-3, with D possibly being TRBD2 (5 bases). The V end lost 11 bases, the J end lost 1 base, and 16 bases lay between the germline ends. From germline, CDR1 is ENHRY and CDR2 SYGVKD. CDR3 length: 14 residues.

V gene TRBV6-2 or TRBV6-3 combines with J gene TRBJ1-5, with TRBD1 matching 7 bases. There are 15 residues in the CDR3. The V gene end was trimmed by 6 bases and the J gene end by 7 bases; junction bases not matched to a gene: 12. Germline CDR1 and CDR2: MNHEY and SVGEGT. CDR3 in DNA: TGTGCCAGCAGCCGACTCGACAGGGTGGGGCAGCCCCAGCATTTT. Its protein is CASSRLDRVGQPQHF.